This passage covers 26 T cell receptor beta chains from one sample sequenced in a study of T-cell reconstitution after alpha-beta-depleted transplantation in children. The authors prepared the TCRbeta library with unique molecular identifiers. TCRdb independently ran MiXCR on the PCR reads; one entry per CDR3 protein. This table has about 980,000 distinct CDR3 sequences, around 30% appearing once. Sequenced material: PBMCs, mostly from graft donor cells, taken 360 days after TCRalphabeta/CD19-depleted stem cell transplant. The source is a boy less than two years old who had a stem cell transplant for SCID, so the T cells may come from the graft donor.

CDR3 sequence reads: CSAKGQGNSPLHF. The DNA for the CDR3 is TGCAGTGCTAAGGGACAGGGGAATTCACCCCTCCACTTT. The V and J genes are TRBV20-1 and TRBJ1-6; 10 bases are shared with TRBD1. The germline V gene encodes CDR1 DFQATT and CDR2 SNEGSKA (reference sequence). The CDR3 is 13 residues long. The J segment lost 7 bases and the V segment lost 4 bases, leaving 1 base of the junction unmatched.

A few counts support this clonotype. The J gene is TRBJ2-1, the V gene TRBV10-3; tentatively, D is TRBD2 (6 bases). This CDR3 is built from 14 residues. The V end lost 4 bases, the J end lost 8 bases, and 15 bases lay between the germline ends. The germline V gene encodes CDR1 ENHRY and CDR2 SYGVKD. CDR3 bases: TGTGCCATCAGTGCACCCGGGGGAATCTATGAGCAGTTCTTC. Its translation is CAISAPGGIYEQFF.

J is TRBJ2-3 and V is TRBV7-9; unclear D gene. Germline V gene sequence: CDR1 SEHNR, CDR2 FQNEAQ (reference sequence). The CDR3 totals 14 residues. V lost 1 base, J lost 4 bases, and 9 bases lay in between. In DNA, the CDR3 is TGTGCCAGCAGCTTAGTCGCGAATGCAGATACGCAGTATTTT. Translation gives CASSLVANADTQYF.

The CDR3 protein is CASSDFGAYTDTQYF. The CDR3 DNA reads as TGTGCCAGCAGTGATTTCGGAGCCTACACAGATACGCAGTATTTT. This chain links TRBV6-1 with TRBJ2-3, with D hard to call. This CDR3 comprises 15 residues. Germline V lookup: CDR1 MNHNS, CDR2 SASEGT. The V and J ends lost 3 bases and 2 bases respectively, with 12 bases between them.

This clonotype has more than one count but fewer than ten. The chain carries TRBV4-3 and TRBJ1-2; D remains unclear. There are 15 residues in the CDR3. Germline assignment: CDR1 LGHNA and CDR2 YSLEER. V dropped 1 base and J dropped 0 bases, with 9 bases sitting between them. This CDR3 is CASSQAHVANYGYTF. The CDR3 bases are TGCGCCAGCAGCCAAGCTCACGTCGCTAACTATGGCTACACCTTC.

The J gene is TRBJ1-2, the V gene TRBV7-2; 10 bases fit TRBD1. The germline V gene encodes CDR1 SGHTA and CDR2 FQGNSA. The CDR3 runs 16 residues. V gave up 2 bases and J gave up 4 bases; unmatched junction bases: 7. The CDR3 DNA is TGTGCCAGCAGCTTACACGCGGACAGGGGGTTCTATGGCTACACCTTC. Encoded protein: CASSLHADRGFYGYTF.

This clonotype has more than one count but fewer than ten. The chain has TRBV2 and TRBJ2-5; D is perhaps TRBD2 (5 bases). Germline V gives CDR1 SNHLY, CDR2 FYNNEI. Trimming shortened V by 6 bases and J by 4 bases, and 18 bases separated the two germline ends. This CDR3 is built from 15 residues. CDR3 residues: CASRMLVLATETQYF. Here the CDR3 DNA reads TGTGCCAGCAGAATGTTGGTTCTAGCAACAGAGACCCAGTACTTC.

V gene TRBV27 combines with J gene TRBJ1-2; D gene unclear. V lost 10 bases and J lost 8, with 20 bases in between. Germline V gene data show CDR1 as MNHEY and CDR2 as SMNVEV (reference sequence). This CDR3 is built from 13 residues. The CDR3 bases are TGTGCCACCGGCCGGGATAGTTATACCGGCTACACCTTC. Its protein is CATGRDSYTGYTF.

This clonotype showed up many times. The CDR3 loop is CASSLVGRGYEQYF. The CDR3 nucleotides are TGCGCCAGCAGCTTGGTTGGCAGGGGATACGAGCAGTACTTC. The chain employs TRBV5-1 and TRBJ2-7; the D gene is possibly TRBD1 (6 bases). The germline gives CDR1 SGHRS, CDR2 YFSETQ. The V gene lost 0 bases and the J gene lost 4 bases, with 11 bases spanning the gap. The CDR3 length is 14 residues.

This clonotype was observed a handful of times. The chain is built from TRBV29-1 and TRBJ2-1, with 11 bases identical to TRBD2. CDR1 and CDR2 (germline): SQVTM, ANQGSEA. The CDR3 sequence is 14 residues long. V lost 4 bases to trimming and J lost 7 bases; unmatched junction nucleotides: 6. The CDR3 region has the DNA TGCAGCGTTGTCGGGACTAGCGGACGGAATGAGCAGTTCTTC. It is translated as CSVVGTSGRNEQFF.

The chain combines TRBV11-1 with TRBJ2-3, with 10 nucleotides matching TRBD1. Germline CDR1 and CDR2: SGHAT and FQDESV (reference sequence). V shed 0 bases, J shed 1 base, and the junction held 7 bases outside the gene matches. The CDR3 has 18 amino acids. The CDR3 coding sequence is TGTGCCAGCAGCTTAGCCCTTCTGACAGGGGGCGGCACAGATACGCAGTATTTT. Its protein product is CASSLALLTGGGTDTQYF.

The chain uses TRBV9 and TRBJ2-1; the D gene is possibly TRBD2 (6 bases). This CDR3 is built from 14 residues. V was shortened by 0 bases and J by 3 bases, with 7 bases between the two germline ends. Germline assignment: CDR1 SGDLS and CDR2 YYNGEE. The CDR3 region has the DNA TGTGCCAGCAGCGTAGCGGGGGACTACAATGAGCAGTTCTTC. Translating gives CASSVAGDYNEQFF.

This clonotype was counted only a few times. V gene TRBV28 combines with J gene TRBJ2-7; D not resolved. Trimming stripped 4 bases from V and 2 bases from J, with 12 bases between. The CDR3 spans 14 residues. CDR1 is MDHEN and CDR2 is SYDVKM in the germline V gene. CDR3 in amino acids: CASSSLTSPYEQYF. The CDR3 DNA reads TGTGCCAGCAGTTCCCTAACCTCCCCCTACGAGCAGTACTTC.

The V call is TRBV7-2, the J call TRBJ2-5; TRBD2 agrees at 13 bases. CDR1 and CDR2 (germline): SGHTA, FQGNSA. V trimming: 5 bases; J trimming: 3 bases; junction bases outside the gene matches: 3. CDR3 length equals 15 residues. The CDR3 DNA reads TGTGCCAGCAGCAAGGGACTAGCGGGGAAAGAGACCCAGTACTTC. It encodes CASSKGLAGKETQYF.

The J gene is TRBJ2-1, the V gene TRBV7-9; TRBD2 agrees at 8 bases. Germline V lookup: CDR1 SEHNR, CDR2 FQNEAQ (reference sequence). This CDR3 has 12 residues. V lost 8 bases to trimming and J lost 7 bases; unmatched junction nucleotides: 4. The DNA of the CDR3 is TGTGCCAGCCTCGGGGGGGGAAATGAGCAGTTCTTC. Encoded protein: CASLGGGNEQFF.

The chain combines TRBV5-1 with TRBJ2-2, with a tentative D call TRBD1 (6 bases). Trimming removed 4 bases at V and 5 bases at J, with 12 bases between. CDR1 is SGHRS, CDR2 YFSETQ, per germline. The CDR3 totals 14 residues. The CDR3 coding sequence is TGCGCCAGCAGCATGGACAGTCGGACCGGGGAGCTGTTTTTT. Encoded protein: CASSMDSRTGELFF. Full variable domain (outside the CDR3, taken from reference TRBV5-1 and TRBJ2-2): KAGVTQTPRYLIKTRGQQVTLSCSPISGHRSVSWYQQTPGQGLQFLFEYFSETQRNKGNFPGRFSGRQFSNSRSEMNVSTLELGDSALYLCASSMDSRTGELFFGEGSRLTVL.

This sequence joins TRBV27 and TRBJ2-1, with D possibly matching TRBD2 (7 bases). V lost 3 bases, J lost 9 bases, and 27 bases lay in between. The CDR3 consists of 18 residues. The germline V gene encodes CDR1 MNHEY and CDR2 SMNVEV (reference sequence). DNA for the CDR3: TGTGCCAGCAGTTTTAAGGGCATACCGGGGGGCCGTGTAGGTGAGCAGTTCTTC. Translating gives CASSFKGIPGGRVGEQFF.

This chain uses TRBV12-3 or TRBV12-4 with TRBJ1-2, with 8 positions matching TRBD1. V was clipped by 3 bases and J by 6 bases; unmatched bases: 15. This CDR3 is 17 amino acids long. CDR3 in DNA: TGTGCCAGCAGTTTCGTCTGGAGGACAGGGAGAGAGCATGGCTACACCTTC. Amino acid sequence: CASSFVWRTGREHGYTF.

This clonotype was counted a few times. The chain's CDR3 is CSARSPLDQPQHF. The DNA of the CDR3 is TGCAGTGCTAGAAGTCCCCTTGATCAGCCCCAGCATTTT. The rearrangement uses TRBV20-1 and TRBJ1-5; D ambiguous. V lost 2 bases to trimming and J lost 5 bases, with 10 bases between them. The CDR3 runs 13 residues. From germline, CDR1 is DFQATT and CDR2 SNEGSKA (reference sequence).

This chain links TRBV5-6 with TRBJ1-5; D may be TRBD1 (5 bases). Germline V lookup: CDR1 SGHDT, CDR2 YYEEEE. With 0 bases removed from V and 5 bases from J, the gap between germline ends came to 12 bases. The CDR3 has 15 residues. The chain's CDR3 is CASSLGGGADQPQHF. The CDR3 nucleotides are TGTGCCAGCAGCTTGGGGGGTGGGGCGGATCAGCCCCAGCATTTT. Looking up the rest from reference TRBV5-6 and TRBJ1-5 gives the full variable domain: DAGVTQSPTHLIKTRGQQVTLRCSPKSGHDTVSWYQQALGQGPQFIFQYYEEEERQRGNFPDRFSGHQFPNYSSELNVNALLLGDSALYLCASSLGGGADQPQHFGDGTRLSIL.

This clonotype was seen more than once but under ten times. This rearrangement joins TRBV28 to TRBJ1-1, with 9 bases matching TRBD1. V was clipped by 6 bases and J by 3 bases; unmatched bases: 11. The CDR3 length is 16 residues. Germline V lookup: CDR1 MDHEN, CDR2 SYDVKM. CDR3 amino acids: CASSPTGTGTDTEAFF. The CDR3 DNA follows: TGTGCCAGCAGCCCCACCGGGACAGGGACGGACACTGAAGCTTTCTTT.

V gene TRBV5-1 combines with J gene TRBJ2-5; 9 bases are a match to TRBD1. The ends lost 4 bases at V and 5 bases at J; junction bases unmatched: 12. This CDR3 has 16 amino acids. CDR1 and CDR2 from the germline V gene are SGHRS and YFSETQ. The CDR3 nucleotides are TGCGCCAGCAGCGACCAGGGACAGGGCCGGGGGGAGACCCAGTACTTC. Its protein is CASSDQGQGRGETQYF.

The rearrangement joins TRBV2 to TRBJ2-3; TRBD2 agrees at 9 bases. Trimming cost V 8 bases and J 3 bases; bases outside gene matches: 6. This CDR3 is built from 14 residues. Per the germline V gene, CDR1 is SNHLY and CDR2 is FYNNEI. CDR3 nucleotide sequence: TGTGCCAGCTTACGACTAGCGGCGACAGATACGCAGTATTTT. This sequence encodes CASLRLAATDTQYF.

The sample holds a few counts of this clonotype. The chain recombines TRBV6-1 with TRBJ1-6; D unresolved. The CDR3 spans 12 residues. Per the germline V gene, CDR1 is MNHNS and CDR2 is SASEGT. V dropped 8 bases and J dropped 7 bases, with 9 bases sitting between them. CDR3 in amino acids: CASVVGNSPLHF. CDR3 in DNA: TGTGCCAGCGTGGTAGGCAATTCACCCCTCCACTTT.

J is TRBJ1-2 and V is TRBV12-3 or TRBV12-4; maybe TRBD1 (5 bases). The CDR3 has 15 amino acids. V was shortened by 5 bases and J by 4 bases, with 17 bases between the two germline ends. The CDR3 DNA is TGTGCCAGCAGTGCCCGGGGCCAGAACCTCTATGGCTACACCTTC. This encodes CASSARGQNLYGYTF.

V usage is TRBV4-1 and J usage is TRBJ1-5, with 7 bases that match TRBD1. The CDR3 has 15 residues. In germline, CDR1 is MGHRA, CDR2 YSYEKL. V lost 4 bases and J lost 5; bases outside the gene matches: 8. The CDR3 nucleotides read TGCGCCAGCAGCCGAGGGACAGAGGGGCATCAGCCCCAGCATTTT. Translating it yields CASSRGTEGHQPQHF.